This T cell receptor beta chain was sequenced during a study of molecular identifiers for immune sequencing clone quantification. Libraries of bulk TCR were made by previously described methods (with listed TCR primers). TCRdb processed the PCR reads anew with MiXCR; each CDR3 protein has one entry. The sample contains about 640,000 distinct CDR3 sequences, approximately 20% of which appear only once. Naive CD8 library inputs spanned roughly 18,000 to 1,000,000 sorted cells and 10%, 30% or 50% RNA. This CDR3 contains 15 residues. J is TRBJ1-2 and V is TRBV3-2; the tabulated D call, TRBD1, remains unverified against the DNA. TRBV3-2 is termed a pseudogene. The sequencing input was naive CD8+ T cells from blood, with Jurkat cell RNA spiked in. Subset noted: FACS-sorted CD8+CD4-CCR7+CD45RA+ naive T cells. The receptor comes from a human donor in good health. Some libraries in this study had Jurkat cell RNA spiked in. The CDR3 loop is CASSQSPGVNYGYTF. For the CDR3, the DNA is TGTGCCAGCAGCCAAAGCCCTGGAGTTAACTATGGCTACACCTTC.